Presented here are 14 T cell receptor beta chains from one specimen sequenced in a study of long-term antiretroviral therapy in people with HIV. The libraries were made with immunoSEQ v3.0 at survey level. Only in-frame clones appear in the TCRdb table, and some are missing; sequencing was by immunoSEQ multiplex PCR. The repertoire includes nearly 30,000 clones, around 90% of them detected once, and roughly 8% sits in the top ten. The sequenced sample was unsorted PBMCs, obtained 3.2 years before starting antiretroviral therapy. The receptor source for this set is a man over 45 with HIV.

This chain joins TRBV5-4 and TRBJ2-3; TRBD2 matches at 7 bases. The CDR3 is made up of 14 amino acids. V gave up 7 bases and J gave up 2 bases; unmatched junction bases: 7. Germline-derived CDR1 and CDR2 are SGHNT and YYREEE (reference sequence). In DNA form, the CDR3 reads TGTGCCAGCTTGAGCGGGAAGAACACAGATACGCAGTATTTT. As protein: CASLSGKNTDTQYF.

The CDR3 here is CASGEDSNQPQHF. The CDR3 region has the DNA TGTGCCAGCGGCGAGGATAGCAATCAGCCCCAGCATTTT. The V and J genes are TRBV28 and TRBJ1-5; no reliable D call. Per germline, CDR1 MDHEN and CDR2 SYDVKM. V shed 8 bases and J shed 0 bases, with 8 bases lying between them. The length of the CDR3 is 13 residues.

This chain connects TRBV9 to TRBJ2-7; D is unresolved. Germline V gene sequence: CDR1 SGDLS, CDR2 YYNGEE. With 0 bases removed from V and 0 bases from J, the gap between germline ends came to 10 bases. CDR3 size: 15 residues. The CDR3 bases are TGTGCCAGCAGCGTAGCTGGGCAGAGCTCCTACGAGCAGTACTTC. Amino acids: CASSVAGQSSYEQYF.

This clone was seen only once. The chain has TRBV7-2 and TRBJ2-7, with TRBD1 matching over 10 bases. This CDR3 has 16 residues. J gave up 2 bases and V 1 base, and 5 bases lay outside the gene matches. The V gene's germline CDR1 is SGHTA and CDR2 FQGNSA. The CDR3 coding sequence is TGTGCCAGCAGCTTAGTGGGGACAGGGGTCCCCTACGAGCAGTACTTC. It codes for CASSLVGTGVPYEQYF. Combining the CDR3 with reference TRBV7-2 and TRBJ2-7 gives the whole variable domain GAGVSQSPSNKVTEKGKDVELRCDPISGHTALYWYRQSLGQGLEFLIYFQGNSAPDKSGLPSDRFSAERTGGSVSTLTIQRTQQEDSAVYLCASSLVGTGVPYEQYFGPGTRLTVT.

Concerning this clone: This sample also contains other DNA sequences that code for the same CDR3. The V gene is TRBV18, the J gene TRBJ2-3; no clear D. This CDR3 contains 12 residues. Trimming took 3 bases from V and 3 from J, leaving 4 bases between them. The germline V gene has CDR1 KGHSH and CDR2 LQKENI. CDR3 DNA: TGTGCCAGCTCACCCAGTACAGATACGCAGTATTTT. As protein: CASSPSTDTQYF.

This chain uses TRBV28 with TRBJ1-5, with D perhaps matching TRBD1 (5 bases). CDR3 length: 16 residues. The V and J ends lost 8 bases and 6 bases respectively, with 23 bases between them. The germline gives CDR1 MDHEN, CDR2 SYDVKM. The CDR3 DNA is TGTGCCAGCGCTAGTCGGATTTTGGGGGTCGGTCAGCCCCAGCATTTT. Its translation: CASASRILGVGQPQHF.

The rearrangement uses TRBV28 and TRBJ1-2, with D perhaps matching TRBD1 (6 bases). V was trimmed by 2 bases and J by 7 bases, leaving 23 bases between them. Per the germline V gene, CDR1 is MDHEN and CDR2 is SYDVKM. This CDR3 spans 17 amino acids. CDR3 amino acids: CASSLGSTGGMRSGYTF. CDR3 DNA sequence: TGTGCCAGCAGTTTAGGGTCAACCGGGGGCATGAGAAGTGGCTACACCTTC.

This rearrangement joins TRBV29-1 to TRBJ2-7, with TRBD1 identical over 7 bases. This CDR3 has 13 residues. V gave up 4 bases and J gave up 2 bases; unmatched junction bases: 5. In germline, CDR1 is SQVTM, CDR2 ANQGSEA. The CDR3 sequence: CSVGRDSTYEQYF. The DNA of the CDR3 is TGCAGCGTTGGCCGGGACAGCACCTACGAGCAGTACTTC.

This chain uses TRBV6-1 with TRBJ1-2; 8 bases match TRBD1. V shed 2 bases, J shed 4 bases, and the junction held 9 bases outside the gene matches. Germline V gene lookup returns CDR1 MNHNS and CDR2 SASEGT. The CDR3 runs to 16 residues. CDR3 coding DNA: TGTGCCAGCAGTGAATGGCAGGGGGCCTCCATCTATGGCTACACCTTC. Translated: CASSEWQGASIYGYTF.

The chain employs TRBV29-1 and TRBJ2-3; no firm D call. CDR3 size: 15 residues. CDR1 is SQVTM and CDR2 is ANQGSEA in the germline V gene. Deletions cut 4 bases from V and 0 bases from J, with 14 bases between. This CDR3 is CSVAGFFGSTDTQYF. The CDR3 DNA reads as TGCAGCGTTGCAGGTTTTTTTGGGAGCACAGATACGCAGTATTTT.

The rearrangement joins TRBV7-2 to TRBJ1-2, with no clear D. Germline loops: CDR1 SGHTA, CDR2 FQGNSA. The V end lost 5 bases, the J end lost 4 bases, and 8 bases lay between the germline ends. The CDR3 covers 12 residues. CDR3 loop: CASSLRSYGYTF. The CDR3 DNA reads TGTGCCAGCAGCCTCCGGAGCTATGGCTACACCTTC.

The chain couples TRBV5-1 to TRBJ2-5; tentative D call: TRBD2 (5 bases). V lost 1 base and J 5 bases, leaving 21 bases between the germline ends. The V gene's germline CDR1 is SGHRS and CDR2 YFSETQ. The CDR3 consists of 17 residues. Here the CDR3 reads CASSLILGSRGGETQYF. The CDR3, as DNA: TGCGCCAGCAGCTTGATATTAGGGAGTCGAGGCGGGGAGACCCAGTACTTC.

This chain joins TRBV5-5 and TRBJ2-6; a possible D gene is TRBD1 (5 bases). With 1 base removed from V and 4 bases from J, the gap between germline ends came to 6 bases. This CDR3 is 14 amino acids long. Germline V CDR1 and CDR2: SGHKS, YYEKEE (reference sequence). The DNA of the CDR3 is TGTGCCAGCAGCTTGAAGGGGGGGGCCAACGTCCTGACTTTC. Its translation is CASSLKGGANVLTF.

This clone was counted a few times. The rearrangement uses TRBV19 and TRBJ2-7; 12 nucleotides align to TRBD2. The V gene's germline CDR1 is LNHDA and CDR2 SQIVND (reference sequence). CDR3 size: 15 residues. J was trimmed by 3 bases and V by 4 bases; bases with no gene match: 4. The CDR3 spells CASSTLAGGVYEQYF. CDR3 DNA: TGTGCCAGTAGTACCCTAGCGGGAGGGGTCTACGAGCAGTACTTC.